This record looks at one T cell receptor beta chain sequence and its context. What this receptor recognizes is not known. Base qualities were left out, and no much larger clone turns up one base away. In the prospective study, participants were about 18 to 100 years old, resided in about 25 geographic areas of the United States, and were enrolled through a virtual design. In the prospective study, participants were assigned to cohorts based on the clinical history participants reported in a screening survey and a study questionnaire. For ImmuneRACE Cohort 3, a participant was defined as recovered based on two consecutive negative NP/OP PCR tests, clearance by a healthcare professional, or resolution of symptoms. Mobile phlebotomists in the prospective study collected whole blood, serum and a nasopharyngeal or oropharyngeal swab from every participant. Over a roughly two-month period, participants in the prospective study had the option of providing additional blood draws and questionnaires. Blood samples from the prospective study were shipped frozen or at room temperature prior to DNA extraction.

The source of the sample is a study of blood T cell repertoires in COVID-19 (dated by TCRdb to 2020 to 2021). Describing the broader study: The collaborator samples originated in the United States, Italy and Spain and spanned the acute and convalescent phases of COVID-19. The material from the prospective study consisted of cDNA or gDNA derived from T cells, B-cell-depleted T cells, or PBMCs. The dataset comprised deeply sampled blood TCRbeta repertoires from subjects exposed to, actively infected with, or recovered from COVID-19. The repertoires were released in a freely available public database meant as a resource for research on the immune response to SARS-CoV-2. The samples were drawn from the first 160 participants of the ongoing ImmuneRACE study and from under 1,500 subjects provided by 6 global collaborators. Nearly every sample came with metadata listing a de-identified subject ID, COVID-19 status, age in years and sex. Where available, HLA class I and class II types were obtained from metadata supplied by the sample provider rather than from assay-based typing. Findings and caveats that apply to the study as a whole: Clinical and demographic metadata were provided uncurated, with the amount varying by source and participant.

TCRbeta CDR3 regions were amplified from genomic DNA using the immunoSEQ Assay, a bias-controlled multiplex PCR. As for the original processing: Within the assay, amplification of reference gene primers was used to estimate how many nucleated cells each sample contained. To quantify the absolute abundance of each unique TCRbeta CDR3 rearrangement, sequence reads were collapsed and filtered. For each sample, productive Simpson clonality was calculated by taking the square root of Simpson's diversity index across productive rearrangements. TCRdb stores this immuneACCESS table with in-frame sequences only. Part of the clones is absent; in the studies checked, under half of the shortfall reflects unresolved V genes, and no reason is known for the rest. V and J calls and clone size are copied from that table; D and trimming were computed from the DNA. The sample profile shows about 160,000 clones; roughly 85% of them were found once. 15% to 20% of the sample belongs to the ten largest clones.

Including cysteine and phenylalanine, the CDR3 has 13 amino acids. Kept here is only the CDR3 DNA, which spans 39 bases and is read in frame from base 1. Trimming takes 5 bases from V and 6 bases from J, and the germline ends sit 11 bases apart. The germline V gene gives CDR1 as SGHTA and CDR2 as FQGNSA. Sequencing was carried out using PBMCs or T cells enriched from blood (not recorded which). This TCR came from a man aged 60 to 69 who had recovered from COVID-19. The chain uses TRBV7-2 and TRBJ1-5; D gene: possibly TRBD1, on 5 matching bases. CDR3 reads: CASSLIGGQPQHF. DNA sequence: TGTGCCAGCAGCCTAATCGGGGGTCAGCCCCAGCATTTT. Beyond the CDR3, the reference TRBV7-2 and TRBJ1-5 genes provide the residues; the full variable domain reads: GAGVSQSPSNKVTEKGKDVELRCDPISGHTALYWYRQSLGQGLEFLIYFQGNSAPDKSGLPSDRFSAERTGGSVSTLTIQRTQQEDSAVYLCASSLIGGQPQHFGDGTRLSIL.